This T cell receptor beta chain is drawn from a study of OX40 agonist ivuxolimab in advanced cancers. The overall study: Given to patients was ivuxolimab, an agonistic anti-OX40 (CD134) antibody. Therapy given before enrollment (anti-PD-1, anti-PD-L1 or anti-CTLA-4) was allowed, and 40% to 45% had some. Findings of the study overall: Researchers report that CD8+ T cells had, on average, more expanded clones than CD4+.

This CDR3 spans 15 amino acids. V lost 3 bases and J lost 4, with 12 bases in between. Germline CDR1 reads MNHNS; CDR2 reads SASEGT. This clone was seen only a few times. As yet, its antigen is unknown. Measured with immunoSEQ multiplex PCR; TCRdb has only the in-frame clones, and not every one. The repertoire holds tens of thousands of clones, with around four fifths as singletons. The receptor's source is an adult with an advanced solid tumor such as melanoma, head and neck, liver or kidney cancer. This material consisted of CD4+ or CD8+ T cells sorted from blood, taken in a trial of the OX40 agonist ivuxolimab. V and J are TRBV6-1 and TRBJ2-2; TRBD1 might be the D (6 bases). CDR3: CASSERQGLTGELFF. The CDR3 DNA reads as TGTGCCAGCAGTGAGCGGCAGGGGCTCACCGGGGAGCTGTTTTTT.